These T cell receptor beta chains were read from a single sample in a study of blood T cell repertoires in COVID-19. This table comes from immunoSEQ multiplex PCR, and its TCRdb copy is limited to in-frame clones, with some not included. The table records around 220,000 clones, roughly 88% of them present only once. The specimen sequenced was peripheral blood. These receptor sequences come from a woman aged 40 to 50 who had recovered from COVID-19. Both conserved end residues are part of each CDR3. D genes are given only for firm matches. Clone size is stated in some rows and not others, as once, few, many or a class when expanded.

d_gene	abundance	j_gene	v_gene	CDR3nt	CDR3aa
NA	NA	TRBJ2-1	TRBV6-2/TRBV6-3	TGTGCCAGCAGTTACTCGAAGCTGTTAGCGACCCCCTACAATGAGCAGTTCTTC	CASSYSKLLATPYNEQFF
TRBD1	NA	TRBJ1-4	TRBV15	TGTGCCACCAGCCGCGACGGACAGGGGGTGGGGGCAACTAATGAAAAACTGTTTTTT	CATSRDGQGVGATNEKLFF
TRBD2	NA	TRBJ2-1	TRBV24-1	TGTGCCACCAGTGACCTGGGACTAGCGGGGGGCAATGAGCAGTTCTTC	CATSDLGLAGGNEQFF
TRBD1	NA	TRBJ2-2	TRBV24-1	TGTGCCACCAGTCGGGACAGTACGAACACCGGGGAGCTGTTTTTT	CATSRDSTNTGELFF
NA	NA	TRBJ2-7	TRBV9	TGTGCCAGCAGCGTAGGAGGCGGGAACTCCTACGAGCAGTACTTC	CASSVGGGNSYEQYF
NA	NA	TRBJ1-4	TRBV6-5	TGTGCCAGCAGTAAATCCGGGACTTTGAGTGAAAAACTGTTTTTT	CASSKSGTLSEKLFF
TRBD2	NA	TRBJ2-7	TRBV9	TGTGCCAGCAGCGAGGGACTAGCGGGCTACGAGCAGTACTTC	CASSEGLAGYEQYF
NA	NA	TRBJ2-1	TRBV29-1	TGCAGCGTTGAGTGGCGGGGCCACAATGAGCAGTTCTTC	CSVEWRGHNEQFF
TRBD2	NA	TRBJ2-1	TRBV11-3	TGTGCCAGCAGACTAGCGGAGTACAATGAGCAGTTCTTC	CASRLAEYNEQFF
TRBD1	NA	TRBJ1-4	TRBV7-2	TGTGCCAGCAGCCGCAGACAGGGTGGGGAAAAACTGTTTTTT	CASSRRQGGEKLFF
NA	NA	TRBJ2-2	TRBV11-2	TGTGCCAGCAGCTTCCTCAGGGGCGCCGGGGAGCTGTTTTTT	CASSFLRGAGELFF
TRBD1	NA	TRBJ1-2	TRBV19	TGTGCCAGTAGTCCGAGACAGGGATATGGCTACACCTTC	CASSPRQGYGYTF
NA	NA	TRBJ2-1	TRBV11-3	TGTGCCAGCAGCTTGGGGGGCGGGGGCTCCTACAATGAGCAGTTCTTC	CASSLGGGGSYNEQFF
NA	NA	TRBJ2-7	TRBV7-9	TGTGCCAGCAGCTATTTGACTAGTGGCGAGCAGTACTTC	CASSYLTSGEQYF
TRBD1	NA	TRBJ2-7	TRBV4-2	TGTGCCAGCAGCGATGGGACAGGGCCTTCCGAGCAGTACTTC	CASSDGTGPSEQYF
TRBD1	NA	TRBJ1-5	TRBV29-1	TGCAGCGTCCTGCTATCTTCGACAGGGCGCAATCAGCCCCAGCATTTT	CSVLLSSTGRNQPQHF
NA	NA	TRBJ2-2	TRBV19	TGTGCCAGTAGTATAGACGGGAACACCGGGGAGCTGTTTTTT	CASSIDGNTGELFF
TRBD1	once	TRBJ2-7	TRBV7-6	TGTGCCAGCAGCTTAGCGGGACAGGGGACCTACGAGCAGTACTTC	CASSLAGQGTYEQYF
NA	NA	TRBJ2-3	TRBV24-1	TGTGCCACGGAGGGACGGGGAAGCACAGATACGCAGTATTTT	CATEGRGSTDTQYF
TRBD1	NA	TRBJ2-7	TRBV5-1	TGCGCCAGCAGCTTGCGGACAGGGAACCCCTACGAGCAGTACTTC	CASSLRTGNPYEQYF
NA	NA	TRBJ2-3	TRBV29-1	TGCAGCGTTGAGGGCCTGACCGATACGCAGTATTTT	CSVEGLTDTQYF
NA	NA	TRBJ1-2	TRBV6-6	TGTGCCAGCAGTTACATAGGGGACAAGAACTATGGCTACACCTTC	CASSYIGDKNYGYTF
TRBD2	once	TRBJ2-5	TRBV7-8	TGTGCCAGCAGCCGGACTAGCGGGGAAGAGACCCAGTACTTC	CASSRTSGEETQYF
NA	NA	TRBJ2-5	TRBV5-8	TGTGCCAGCAGACACGACAGGATGGTGGGACGGGAGACCCAGTACTTC	CASRHDRMVGRETQYF
NA	NA	TRBJ2-7	TRBV28	TGTGCCAGCAGTTTAGGATTGGAAGTAGGACAGCAAGACTACGAGCAGTACTTC	CASSLGLEVGQQDYEQYF
NA	NA	TRBJ2-5	TRBV18	TGTGCCAGCTCCCTCCAAGAGACCCAGTACTTC	CASSLQETQYF
NA	NA	TRBJ2-3	TRBV10-3	TGTGCCATCAGTGAGACCGGAGATACGCAGTATTTT	CAISETGDTQYF
TRBD2	NA	TRBJ2-1	TRBV7-2	TGTGCCAGCAGCTTAGCCCGGGGGGGCCAAAATGAGCAGTTCTTC	CASSLARGGQNEQFF
TRBD1	NA	TRBJ1-3	TRBV7-3	TGTGCCAGCAGCCCTGGACAGGGGCAAGCTGGAAACACCATATATTTT	CASSPGQGQAGNTIYF
TRBD2	NA	TRBJ2-1	TRBV19	TGTGCCAGTAGGGACGGGCTAGCGGGAGGATTTGCCCCCAATGAGCAGTTCTTC	CASRDGLAGGFAPNEQFF
NA	NA	TRBJ1-1	TRBV29-1	TGCAGCGTTGAGGAAACAGCTGAAGCTTTCTTT	CSVEETAEAFF
NA	NA	TRBJ1-2	TRBV6-5	TGTGCCAGCAGTTACGCCCAGGGGCCCTATGGCTACACCTTC	CASSYAQGPYGYTF
TRBD1	NA	TRBJ1-1	TRBV7-2	TGTGCCAGCAGCTTAGGGACAGGTTTGAACACTGAAGCTTTCTTT	CASSLGTGLNTEAFF